These T cell receptor beta chains were read from a single sample in a study of blood T cell repertoires in COVID-19. Produced via immunoSEQ multiplex PCR; TCRdb's table is partial and in-frame only. The table lists 150,000 to 200,000 clones, approximately 90% of them singletons, with roughly 4% in the top ten. The sequenced sample was peripheral blood. All receptors come from a woman in her twenties or thirties with acute or convalescent COVID-19. Both conserved end residues are part of each CDR3. D genes are given only for firm matches. Not every row has a clone size; where given, it reads once, few, many or a size class.

DNA: TGTGCCAGTAAGGGGCCGGGAGTTGGAACCGGGGAGCTGTTTTTT
CDR3: CASKGPGVGTGELFF
size: NA
V: TRBV19
D: NA
J: TRBJ2-2

DNA: TGCGCCAGCAGCCAAGAGGGAGGGTCCTACAATGAGCAGTTCTTC
CDR3: CASSQEGGSYNEQFF
size: NA
V: TRBV4-1
D: TRBD2
J: TRBJ2-1

DNA: TGTGCCAGCAGCGCTTCCACGGGGGGGGATACGCAGTATTTT
CDR3: CASSASTGGDTQYF
size: few
V: TRBV7-9
D: TRBD2
J: TRBJ2-3

DNA: TGTGCCAGCAGCTTGGGGACAGCGGGCCCGCCGTTCTTC
CDR3: CASSLGTAGPPFF
size: many
V: TRBV7-9
D: NA
J: TRBJ2-1

DNA: TGTGCCAGCAGCTTAGAGCGGACTAGTGTCGAGCAGTTCTTC
CDR3: CASSLERTSVEQFF
size: NA
V: TRBV7-2
D: TRBD2
J: TRBJ2-1

DNA: TGTGCCAGCAGTTGGGGACTAGCGTACGAGCAGTACTTC
CDR3: CASSWGLAYEQYF
size: NA
V: TRBV27
D: TRBD2
J: TRBJ2-7

DNA: TGTGCCAGCAGCCGACCGGGACAGGCACACACCGGGGAGCTGTTTTTT
CDR3: CASSRPGQAHTGELFF
size: NA
V: TRBV7-8
D: TRBD1
J: TRBJ2-2

DNA: TGTGCCAGCAGCGTTAGAGGGAGCTCGAATGAGCAGTTCTTC
CDR3: CASSVRGSSNEQFF
size: NA
V: TRBV9
D: NA
J: TRBJ2-1

DNA: TGTGCCAGCAGTGACGGGTCCCTCGGAGGAAGGCCCCAGCATTTT
CDR3: CASSDGSLGGRPQHF
size: NA
V: TRBV2
D: NA
J: TRBJ1-5

DNA: TGTGCCAGCTCACTAGGGGACATCTCCTACGAGCAGTACTTC
CDR3: CASSLGDISYEQYF
size: NA
V: TRBV28
D: NA
J: TRBJ2-7

DNA: TGTGCCAGCAGCCCACCAGGGTACGGTGAAAAACTGTTTTTT
CDR3: CASSPPGYGEKLFF
size: NA
V: TRBV11-3
D: NA
J: TRBJ1-4

DNA: TGTGCCAGCAGGCTAGCGGGAGCAAATGAGCAGTTCTTC
CDR3: CASRLAGANEQFF
size: NA
V: TRBV11-3
D: TRBD2
J: TRBJ2-1

DNA: TGTGCCAGGACAGGTTTATCCCATAGCAATCAGCCCCAGCATTTT
CDR3: CARTGLSHSNQPQHF
size: few
V: TRBV11-3
D: NA
J: TRBJ1-5

DNA: TGTGCCAGCAGCTCGGGGTACGAAGAGACCCAGTACTTC
CDR3: CASSSGYEETQYF
size: NA
V: TRBV11-3
D: NA
J: TRBJ2-5

DNA: TGTGCCAGCAGCCTCCCCGGGAGCTGGGAGCAGTTCTTC
CDR3: CASSLPGSWEQFF
size: NA
V: TRBV7-9
D: NA
J: TRBJ2-1

DNA: TGCGCCAGCACGTGGACAGGGGGCAACTATGGCTACACCTTC
CDR3: CASTWTGGNYGYTF
size: NA
V: TRBV5-1
D: TRBD1
J: TRBJ1-2

DNA: TGTGCCAGCAGCTTAGGGTTAGCGGGCGGCTCCTACAATGAGCAGTTCTTC
CDR3: CASSLGLAGGSYNEQFF
size: NA
V: TRBV11-2
D: TRBD2
J: TRBJ2-1

DNA: TGTGCCAGAAGCTTGGGGCAGGGCGTCACGGAGACCCAGTACTTC
CDR3: CARSLGQGVTETQYF
size: NA
V: TRBV7-5
D: NA
J: TRBJ2-5

DNA: TGTGCCAGCAGGGGGCCGGGACTGGGTGACTATGGCTACACCTTC
CDR3: CASRGPGLGDYGYTF
size: once
V: TRBV5-4
D: NA
J: TRBJ1-2

DNA: TGTGCCACCAGCAGAGAGCCGGAGGAGGGCTACACCTTC
CDR3: CATSREPEEGYTF
size: NA
V: TRBV15
D: NA
J: TRBJ1-2

DNA: TGTGCCAGCAGTGCAGCAGGGGGCTCCTACAATGAGCAGTTCTTC
CDR3: CASSAAGGSYNEQFF
size: NA
V: TRBV28
D: TRBD1
J: TRBJ2-1

DNA: TGCGCCAGCAGCTCCGGACAGGGGCCAGATACGCAGTATTTT
CDR3: CASSSGQGPDTQYF
size: NA
V: TRBV5-1
D: TRBD1
J: TRBJ2-3

DNA: TGTGCCAGCAGCGTAGGCGGCTACACCGGGGAGCTGTTTTTT
CDR3: CASSVGGYTGELFF
size: NA
V: TRBV9
D: NA
J: TRBJ2-2

DNA: TGTGCCAGCAGCGGGGGTCTGGCCAATGAGCAGTTCTTC
CDR3: CASSGGLANEQFF
size: NA
V: TRBV2
D: NA
J: TRBJ2-1

DNA: TGTGCCTGGAGGTCAGGGATAGAAGCTTTCTTT
CDR3: CAWRSGIEAFF
size: NA
V: TRBV30
D: NA
J: TRBJ1-1

DNA: TGCGCCAGCAGCTTGGCTACCGGGTTTGCTAACGAGCAGTACTTC
CDR3: CASSLATGFANEQYF
size: NA
V: TRBV5-1
D: NA
J: TRBJ2-7

DNA: TGTGCCAGCAGCTCCCAGGGGAACACTGAAGCTTTCTTT
CDR3: CASSSQGNTEAFF
size: NA
V: TRBV7-2
D: NA
J: TRBJ1-1

DNA: TGTGCCAGTAAACAGGGAGATCAGCCCCAGCATTTT
CDR3: CASKQGDQPQHF
size: NA
V: TRBV2
D: NA
J: TRBJ1-5

DNA: TGTGCCAGCAGCCAAGCCGGGAGGGAGACCCAGTACTTC
CDR3: CASSQAGRETQYF
size: NA
V: TRBV14
D: TRBD2
J: TRBJ2-5

DNA: TGTGCCAGCAGCTTTACTAGCAATTACCAAGAGACCCAGTACTTC
CDR3: CASSFTSNYQETQYF
size: NA
V: TRBV11-2
D: NA
J: TRBJ2-5

DNA: TGTGCCAGCAGTTTGGTGGGGAGTTTCTATAGCGGGGCTCGGAATGAGCAGTTCTTC
CDR3: CASSLVGSFYSGARNEQFF
size: NA
V: TRBV28
D: TRBD2
J: TRBJ2-1

DNA: TGTGCCAGCAGTTTGGTGGGGGCAGGCGTAGTGGGAAAAGAAAAACTGTTTTTT
CDR3: CASSLVGAGVVGKEKLFF
size: NA
V: TRBV28
D: NA
J: TRBJ1-4

DNA: TGTGCCAGCAGTTCAAGACAGGGGGCCCAGCCCCAGCATTTT
CDR3: CASSSRQGAQPQHF
size: NA
V: TRBV28
D: TRBD1
J: TRBJ1-5

DNA: TGCAGCGTTGTGGAGGGATCGAGCAATCAGCCCCAGCATTTT
CDR3: CSVVEGSSNQPQHF
size: NA
V: TRBV29-1
D: NA
J: TRBJ1-5

DNA: TGTGCCTGGAGACCCCGGGGGGGACTAGCGGTTAATAATGAGCAGTTCTTC
CDR3: CAWRPRGGLAVNNEQFF
size: NA
V: TRBV30
D: TRBD2
J: TRBJ2-1

DNA: TGTGCCAGCAGCTTAGGCGGACAGGGTCAGTCACCCCTCCACTTT
CDR3: CASSLGGQGQSPLHF
size: NA
V: TRBV28
D: TRBD1
J: TRBJ1-6

DNA: TGTGCCAGCAGCCTTAGCGGGAGCGAGACCCAGTACTTC
CDR3: CASSLSGSETQYF
size: NA
V: TRBV7-8
D: TRBD2
J: TRBJ2-5

DNA: TGCGCCAGCAGCTTGGTCAGTGCAACTAATGAAAAACTGTTTTTT
CDR3: CASSLVSATNEKLFF
size: NA
V: TRBV5-1
D: NA
J: TRBJ1-4

DNA: TGTGCCAGCAGCTTAGACAGGACTACGTCGAGTACGCAGTATTTT
CDR3: CASSLDRTTSSTQYF
size: NA
V: TRBV11-3
D: NA
J: TRBJ2-3

DNA: TGCGCCAGCAGCGAAGGTCCAGGACAGCTCTTGGGGGAGCAGTACTTC
CDR3: CASSEGPGQLLGEQYF
size: NA
V: TRBV4-1
D: NA
J: TRBJ2-7

DNA: TGTGCCTGGAGGCCTAACAGGGACAATCAGCCCCAGCATTTT
CDR3: CAWRPNRDNQPQHF
size: few
V: TRBV30
D: NA
J: TRBJ1-5

DNA: TGTGCCAGCAGCTCGAGGACTAGCGGCTCTCCCTATGAGCAGTTCTTC
CDR3: CASSSRTSGSPYEQFF
size: NA
V: TRBV5-4
D: TRBD2
J: TRBJ2-1

DNA: TGCGCCAGCAGCTTGCATTTGGGGGGTGAGACCCAGTACTTC
CDR3: CASSLHLGGETQYF
size: NA
V: TRBV5-1
D: NA
J: TRBJ2-5

DNA: TGTGCCACAATAAAGCAGGGTTACGAGCAGTACTTC
CDR3: CATIKQGYEQYF
size: NA
V: TRBV15
D: NA
J: TRBJ2-7

DNA: TGTGCCAGCAGCCAAGCGTACGGGACAAAGACCCAGTACTTC
CDR3: CASSQAYGTKTQYF
size: NA
V: TRBV14
D: NA
J: TRBJ2-5

DNA: TGTGCCAGCAGTTTCCGGCTAGGCAATGAGCAGTTCTTC
CDR3: CASSFRLGNEQFF
size: once
V: TRBV28
D: NA
J: TRBJ2-1

DNA: TGTGCCAGCCTCCCCGCGGACAGGGGGTTTTTACATCAGCCCCAGCATTTT
CDR3: CASLPADRGFLHQPQHF
size: NA
V: TRBV19
D: TRBD1
J: TRBJ1-5

DNA: TGCGCCAGCAGCTTGGGACAGGACGAGCAGTACTTC
CDR3: CASSLGQDEQYF
size: NA
V: TRBV5-1
D: NA
J: TRBJ2-7

DNA: TGTGCCAGCAGCCAAGGGTCTAGCGAGATATACGAGCAGTACTTC
CDR3: CASSQGSSEIYEQYF
size: once
V: TRBV3-1/TRBV3-2
D: NA
J: TRBJ2-7

DNA: TGTGCCACCAGCAGAGATCTCGCAGAGGGCGACCGCCCATTC
CDR3: CATSRDLAEGDRPF
size: NA
V: TRBV15
D: NA
J: TRBJ1-2

DNA: TGTGCCAGCAGCTTGGGGCTAGCGCAAGAGACCCAGTACTTC
CDR3: CASSLGLAQETQYF
size: NA
V: TRBV7-9
D: NA
J: TRBJ2-5

DNA: TGCGCCAGCAGTTTGATTGCGGGAGGGATATACGAGCAGTACTTC
CDR3: CASSLIAGGIYEQYF
size: NA
V: TRBV10-2
D: TRBD2
J: TRBJ2-7

DNA: TGTGCCAGCAGCTTGGCAGGGACAGGGGAAGAAAAACTGTTTTTT
CDR3: CASSLAGTGEEKLFF
size: NA
V: TRBV5-6
D: TRBD1
J: TRBJ1-4

DNA: TGTGCCAGCAGCCTAAGCGGGAGCACAGATACGCAGTATTTT
CDR3: CASSLSGSTDTQYF
size: once
V: TRBV4-2
D: NA
J: TRBJ2-3

DNA: TGTGCCGCCGCGGGGGGGCTGTCAGATACGCAGTATTTT
CDR3: CAAAGGLSDTQYF
size: NA
V: TRBV3-1/TRBV3-2
D: TRBD2
J: TRBJ2-3

DNA: TGTGCCAGCAGCTTGACTAGCGGGAGCACTGAGCAGTTCTTC
CDR3: CASSLTSGSTEQFF
size: NA
V: TRBV5-4
D: TRBD2
J: TRBJ2-1

DNA: TGTGCCAGCGCCTGGGGGCCTTACCCGGATACGCAGTATTTT
CDR3: CASAWGPYPDTQYF
size: NA
V: TRBV7-9
D: NA
J: TRBJ2-3

DNA: TGTGCCAGCAGCCAAGCCACTAGTTTGGCCGGGGAGCTGTTTTTT
CDR3: CASSQATSLAGELFF
size: NA
V: TRBV3-1/TRBV3-2
D: NA
J: TRBJ2-2

DNA: TGTGCCAGCAGCTTTGGGCTTGTGCAGCCCCAGCATTTT
CDR3: CASSFGLVQPQHF
size: NA
V: TRBV5-6
D: NA
J: TRBJ1-5

DNA: TGTGCCAGCAGCGTGGGGGGCTATGGCTACACCTTC
CDR3: CASSVGGYGYTF
size: once
V: TRBV9
D: NA
J: TRBJ1-2